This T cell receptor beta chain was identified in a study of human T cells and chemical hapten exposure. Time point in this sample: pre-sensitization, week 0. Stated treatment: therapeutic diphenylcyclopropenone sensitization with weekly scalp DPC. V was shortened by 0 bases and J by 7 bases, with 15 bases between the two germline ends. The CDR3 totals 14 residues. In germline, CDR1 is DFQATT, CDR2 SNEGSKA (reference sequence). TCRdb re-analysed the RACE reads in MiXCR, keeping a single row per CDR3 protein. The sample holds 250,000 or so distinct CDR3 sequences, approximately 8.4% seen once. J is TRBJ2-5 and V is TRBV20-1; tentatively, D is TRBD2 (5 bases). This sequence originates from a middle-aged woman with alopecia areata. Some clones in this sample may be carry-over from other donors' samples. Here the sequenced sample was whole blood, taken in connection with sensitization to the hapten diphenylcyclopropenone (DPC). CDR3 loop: CSARDTVRLATQYF. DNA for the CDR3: TGCAGTGCTAGAGATACCGTTAGGCTAGCGACCCAGTACTTC.